This T cell receptor beta chain was identified in a study of response to subunit inactivated influenza vaccine. Findings and caveats of the study: New T cells are recruited in small numbers by each seasonal influenza vaccination, according to the authors' suggestion.

For this clonotype: Its antigen is still unknown.

TCRdb re-called the RT-PCR reads with MiXCR, one entry per CDR3 protein. The sample comprises about half a million distinct CDR3 sequences, around 9.9% of which are singletons, and over 9.5% rests with the top ten. The sample in question was PBMCs from blood, obtained 40 to 50 days after vaccination. The source of this sequence is a man aged 50-60 years who received an inactivated influenza vaccine.

The CDR3 region is CASRLSDPDTGELFF. CDR3 in DNA: TGTGCCAGCAGACTCAGCGACCCGGACACCGGGGAGCTGTTTTTT. The chain couples TRBV9 to TRBJ2-2, with D unresolved. Trimming cost V 5 bases and J 3 bases, with 14 bases left between them. Germline loops: CDR1 SGDLS, CDR2 YYNGEE. The CDR3 spans 15 residues.